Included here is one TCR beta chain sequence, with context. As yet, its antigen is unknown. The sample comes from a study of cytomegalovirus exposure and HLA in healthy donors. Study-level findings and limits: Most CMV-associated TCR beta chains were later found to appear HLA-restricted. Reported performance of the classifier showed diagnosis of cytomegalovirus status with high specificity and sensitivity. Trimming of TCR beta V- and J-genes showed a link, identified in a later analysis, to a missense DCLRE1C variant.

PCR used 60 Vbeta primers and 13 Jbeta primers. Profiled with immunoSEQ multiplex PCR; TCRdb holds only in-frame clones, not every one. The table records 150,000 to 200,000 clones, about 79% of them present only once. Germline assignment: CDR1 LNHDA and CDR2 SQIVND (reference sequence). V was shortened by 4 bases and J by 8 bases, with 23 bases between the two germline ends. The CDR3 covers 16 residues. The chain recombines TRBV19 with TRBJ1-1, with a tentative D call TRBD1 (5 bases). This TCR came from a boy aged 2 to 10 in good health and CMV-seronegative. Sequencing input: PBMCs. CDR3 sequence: CASSTRSGLLAAEAFF. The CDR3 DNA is TGTGCCAGTAGTACCCGGTCAGGGTTGCTAGCGGCCGAAGCTTTCTTT.